This record covers a single T cell receptor beta chain. This CDR3 has 11 residues. V lost 4 bases and J 9 bases, leaving 7 bases between the germline ends. This sample is drawn from a study of T cell responses to AZD1222 COVID-19 vaccine. TCRdb's table, derived via immunoSEQ multiplex PCR, lists solely in-frame clones and lacks some. The data contain approximately 110,000 clones, approximately 88% of them singletons. The TCR comes from an adult in good health. Sequencing used peripheral blood, obtained on day 0 of AZD1222 vaccination. This chain links TRBV12-3 or TRBV12-4 with TRBJ2-4; D not resolved. CDR3 loop: CASSSGPIQYF. Written as DNA, the CDR3 is TGTGCCAGCAGTTCAGGACCCATTCAGTACTTC.